What follows describes a single T cell receptor beta chain. This sample was taken from a study of blood T cell repertoires in COVID-19. Overall study context: The United States, Italy and Spain provided the acute and convalescent COVID-19 samples. The analysed material was cDNA or gDNA that came from T cells, B-cell-depleted T cells, or PBMCs.

In the study's own analysis: Nucleated cell number was recorded as an estimate derived from reference gene primer amplification. Sequencing used immunoSEQ multiplex PCR; TCRdb keeps in-frame clones, though not all of them. The DNA gave D and trimming, while V, J and clone size come from that table. This table has under 25,000 clones, 75% to 90% appearing once. The sequence was collected from a woman aged 70-85 years with active COVID-19. Sequencing input: peripheral blood.

The chain's CDR3 is CASSFISGPTDTQYF. The CDR3, as DNA: TGTGCCAGCAGCTTCATTAGCGGACCCACAGATACGCAGTATTTT. V usage is TRBV5-6 and J usage is TRBJ2-3; a weak D match, TRBD2 (6 bases). Germline V lookup: CDR1 SGHDT, CDR2 YYEEEE. The ends were cut back, 2 bases at V and 2 bases at J, with 12 bases in the middle. CDR3 length: 15 residues.